This TCR beta chain was recovered during a study of shared clonotypes between healthy human individuals. Study observations and caveats: Generally, naive subsets came out with larger estimated richness than memory subsets. Clonotype sharing among donors, it was expected, would be affected by sequencing depth. Four donors shared 4.5% to 6.5% of their naive CD4 clonotypes.

Repertoires were generated with immunoSEQ multiplex PCR, while TCRdb's copy carries only in-frame clones and drops some. The sample lists 330,000 or so clones, approximately 74% seen once, with approximately 10% in the top ten. As regards this clone: Antigen: not known.

The germline V gene encodes CDR1 MDHEN and CDR2 SYDVKM. This CDR3 is built from 13 residues. Trimming stripped 5 bases from V and 4 bases from J, with 11 bases between. Sequenced material: memory CD4+ T cells sorted from blood. Subset specified: CD45RA-negative fraction. This TCR came from a man younger than 40 in good health. The chain links TRBV28 to TRBJ1-1; D call uncertain. The CDR3 nucleotides are TGTGCCAGCAGTCCCGCGGACCGCACTGAAGCTTTCTTT. Translated, it gives CASSPADRTEAFF.